These 23 T cell receptor beta chains were all obtained from the same sample, sequenced in a study of cytomegalovirus exposure and HLA in healthy donors. Produced via immunoSEQ multiplex PCR; TCRdb's table is partial and in-frame only. Altogether 120,000 or so clones are present, roughly 86% being singletons, with the ten largest covering 1.4% to 1.5%. Sequences were obtained from PBMCs. The receptors were gathered from a young man in good health and CMV-seronegative.

This chain connects TRBV5-4 to TRBJ1-2, with TRBD1 matching over 8 bases. The CDR3 is made up of 16 amino acids. Germline assignment: CDR1 SGHNT and CDR2 YYREEE (reference sequence). Trimming took 3 bases from V and 8 from J; bases not matched to a gene: 15. This CDR3 is CASSSMIDQGAWGYTF. DNA for the CDR3: TGTGCCAGCAGCTCGATGATTGACCAGGGGGCTTGGGGCTACACCTTC.

J is TRBJ1-1 and V is TRBV7-9; no clear D. Trimming shortened V by 1 base and J by 2 bases, and 11 bases separated the two germline ends. The CDR3 covers 15 residues. Germline V gives CDR1 SEHNR, CDR2 FQNEAQ (reference sequence). CDR3 sequence (DNA): TGTGCCAGCAGCTTAGGGGCCCAGATAAACACTGAAGCTTTCTTT. It yields the protein CASSLGAQINTEAFF.

The sample holds one count of this clone. V gene TRBV7-2 combines with J gene TRBJ1-1; the D is unclear. This CDR3 has 14 amino acids. Germline V gene sequence: CDR1 SGHTA, CDR2 FQGNSA. Trimming left V 1 base short and J 3 bases short, with 9 bases between. CDR3 sequence reads: CASSLERFDTEAFF. The CDR3 region has the DNA TGTGCCAGCAGCTTAGAGCGGTTCGACACTGAAGCTTTCTTT.

The chain carries TRBV6-8 and TRBJ2-3; a weak D match, TRBD1 (6 bases). This CDR3 contains 16 residues. Germline CDR1 reads MNHGY; CDR2 reads SAAAGT. Trimming removed 6 bases from V and 0 bases from J, with 16 bases in between. CDR3 in amino acids: CASRKTGLNSTDTQYF. CDR3 nucleotides: TGTGCCAGCAGAAAGACAGGATTGAATAGCACAGATACGCAGTATTTT.

Only one count was recorded for this clone. The genes are TRBV6-5 and TRBJ2-7; 7 nucleotides match TRBD2. J lost 3 bases, V lost 6 bases, and 5 bases had no gene match. The CDR3 is 13 residues long. Germline CDR1 is MNHEY and CDR2 is SVGAGI. The CDR3 reads CASSRRDYYEQYF. The CDR3 DNA is TGTGCCAGCAGCCGCCGGGACTACTACGAGCAGTACTTC.

This clone was observed a handful of times. This chain connects TRBV7-9 to TRBJ1-3; D is undetermined. This CDR3 is 13 amino acids long. The ends were cut back, 1 base at V and 2 bases at J, with 3 bases in the middle. CDR1 and CDR2 (germline): SEHNR, FQNEAQ (reference sequence). The CDR3 region is CASSLDTGNTIYF. CDR3 nucleotides: TGTGCCAGCAGCTTAGATACTGGAAACACCATATATTTT.

The chain joins TRBV5-6 to TRBJ1-5; 8 bases map to TRBD1. The CDR3 has 17 residues. Germline CDR1 and CDR2: SGHDT and YYEEEE. V gave up 0 bases and J gave up 8 bases; unmatched junction bases: 13. CDR3 loop: CASSLAKTGQDGKPQHF. Here the CDR3 DNA reads TGTGCCAGCAGCTTGGCTAAAACGGGACAGGACGGTAAGCCCCAGCATTTT.

V gene TRBV7-9 combines with J gene TRBJ2-7; 8 bases align to TRBD2. The CDR3 sequence is 14 residues long. V lost 5 bases to trimming and J lost 4 bases; unmatched junction nucleotides: 7. The V gene's germline CDR1 is SEHNR and CDR2 FQNEAQ (reference sequence). The CDR3 DNA follows: TGTGCCAGCAGCGTGGGACTAGTGGGTTACGAGCAGTACTTC. Translating it yields CASSVGLVGYEQYF.

This sequence joins TRBV29-1 and TRBJ2-7; 9 bases map to TRBD2. Germline loops: CDR1 SQVTM, CDR2 ANQGSEA. This CDR3 is built from 15 residues. The DNA of the CDR3 is TGCACAGCAATCCTCTCAGCGGGAGGTACTGGCGAGCAGTACTTC. As protein: CTAILSAGGTGEQYF.

The J gene is TRBJ2-1, the V gene TRBV11-3; 14 bases fit TRBD2. The germline V gene has CDR1 SGHNT and CDR2 YENEEA. The CDR3 is 16 amino acids. V was clipped by 5 bases and J by 6 bases; unmatched bases: 6. CDR3 in DNA: TGTGCCAGCAGCGCGGGGGGACTAGCGGGAGTCAATGAGCAGTTCTTC. Amino acid sequence: CASSAGGLAGVNEQFF.

This chain uses TRBV11-2 with TRBJ2-7, with D unresolved. This CDR3 is 14 amino acids long. Germline V gives CDR1 SGHAT, CDR2 FQNNGV. Trimming removed 0 bases from V and 2 bases from J, with 8 bases in between. In DNA, the CDR3 is TGTGCCAGCAGCTTAGAGGGCAGAGCCTACGAGCAGTACTTC. Its protein is CASSLEGRAYEQYF. The full variable domain, its missing parts supplied by reference TRBV11-2 and TRBJ2-7, is EAGVAQSPRYKIIEKRQSVAFWCNPISGHATLYWYQQILGQGPKLLIQFQNNGVVDDSQLPKDRFSAERLKGVDSTLKIQPAKLEDSAVYLCASSLEGRAYEQYFGPGTRLTVT.

The chain recombines TRBV5-6 with TRBJ1-2; D possibly corresponds to TRBD1 (6 bases). The CDR3 has 12 amino acids. V was pared by 4 bases and J by 11 bases, with 15 bases between. CDR1 is SGHDT and CDR2 is YYEEEE in the germline V gene. CDR3 in amino acids: CASSPQGRTYTF. The CDR3 DNA reads TGTGCCAGCAGCCCTCAGGGGCGGACTTACACCTTC.

The J gene is TRBJ2-1, the V gene TRBV5-1; 11 nucleotides match TRBD2. The CDR3 consists of 14 residues. Germline values: CDR1 SGHRS, CDR2 YFSETQ. V trimming: 2 bases; J trimming: 6 bases; junction bases outside the gene matches: 1. The CDR3 protein is CASSFSGRANEQFF. CDR3 sequence (DNA): TGCGCCAGCAGCTTTAGCGGGAGGGCCAATGAGCAGTTCTTC.

The chain links TRBV7-9 to TRBJ1-3; 8 bases are shared with TRBD1. This CDR3 has 17 residues. Germline V gene lookup returns CDR1 SEHNR and CDR2 FQNEAQ (reference sequence). V gave up 2 bases and J gave up 5 bases; unmatched junction bases: 11. The CDR3 DNA reads TGTGCCAGCAGCTTATTTTTGGCAGGGGGCTCAAGAAACACCATATATTTT. Protein product: CASSLFLAGGSRNTIYF.

The chain links TRBV18 to TRBJ2-1; tentatively, D is TRBD2 (6 bases). The CDR3 consists of 13 residues. Trimming removed 6 bases at V and 6 bases at J, with 12 bases between. Germline CDR1 is KGHSH and CDR2 is LQKENI. The CDR3 sequence is CASSPGTSNEQFF. Written as DNA, the CDR3 is TGTGCCAGCTCCCCTGGGACTTCCAATGAGCAGTTCTTC.

The chain employs TRBV27 and TRBJ1-5; 8 nucleotides align to TRBD1. Germline CDR1 and CDR2: MNHEY and SMNVEV (reference sequence). The CDR3 spans 17 residues. The trim removed 2 bases at V and 5 bases at J, leaving 11 bases unmatched. The CDR3: CASSLHRGNGRDQPQHF. As DNA, the CDR3 is TGTGCCAGCAGTTTACACAGGGGGAACGGTAGGGATCAGCCCCAGCATTTT.

The chain couples TRBV2 to TRBJ2-3; no clear D. CDR3 size: 13 residues. Germline assignment: CDR1 SNHLY and CDR2 FYNNEI. Trimming pared 7 bases from V and 4 bases from J, leaving 12 bases between. CDR3 coding DNA: TGTGCCAGCAACTCGCGGCTCTCAGATACGCAGTATTTT. Translated, it gives CASNSRLSDTQYF.

The CDR3 DNA follows: TGTGCCAGCAGCCCCGGGACTAGCGTAAACGAGCAGTACTTC. Protein: CASSPGTSVNEQYF. The V and J genes are TRBV7-9 and TRBJ2-7; TRBD2 agrees at 10 bases. Germline V gene data show CDR1 as SEHNR and CDR2 as FQNEAQ (reference sequence). This CDR3 spans 14 amino acids. V lost 5 bases and J lost 5; bases outside the gene matches: 6.

The chain recombines TRBV6-1 with TRBJ2-1; no reliable D call. The CDR3 length is 13 residues. V shed 2 bases and J shed 2 bases, with 4 bases lying between them. Germline CDR1 is MNHNS and CDR2 is SASEGT. CDR3 sequence reads: CASSERAYNEQFF. Here the CDR3 DNA reads TGTGCCAGCAGTGAACGAGCCTACAATGAGCAGTTCTTC.

This chain links TRBV9 with TRBJ2-3; 10 bases line up with TRBD2. The length of the CDR3 is 16 residues. CDR1 SGDLS and CDR2 YYNGEE come from the germline V gene. The J segment lost 6 bases and the V segment lost 0 bases, leaving 7 bases of the junction unmatched. The CDR3 nucleotides are TGTGCCAGCAGCGTAGGGCTAGCGGGAGCTGGTGATACGCAGTATTTT. This gives the protein CASSVGLAGAGDTQYF. Together with reference TRBV9 and TRBJ2-3, the CDR3 gives the full variable domain: DSGVTQTPKHLITATGQRVTLRCSPRSGDLSVYWYQQSLDQGLQFLIQYYNGEERAKGNILERFSAQQFPDLHSELNLSSLELGDSALYFCASSVGLAGAGDTQYFGPGTRLTVL.

The chain has TRBV30 and TRBJ1-2; D unresolved. CDR3 length equals 10 residues. Trimming stripped 3 bases from V and 7 bases from J, with 6 bases between. Per the germline V gene, CDR1 is GTSNPN and CDR2 is SVGIG (reference sequence). The CDR3 DNA sequence: TGTGCCTGGAGCGGTAGTGGCTACACCTTC. Translating it yields CAWSGSGYTF.

This clone came up a few times. The genes are TRBV15 and TRBJ2-7, with 9 bases identical to TRBD1. With V trimmed by 3 bases and J by 5 bases, 5 bases remained unmatched. Per germline, CDR1 LNHNV and CDR2 YYDKDF (reference sequence). The CDR3 length is 14 residues. The DNA for the CDR3 is TGTGCCACCAGCAGCCGGGACAGGGTCAACGAGCAGTACTTC. Its translation: CATSSRDRVNEQYF. Full variable domain (outside the CDR3, taken from reference TRBV15 and TRBJ2-7): DAMVIQNPRYQVTQFGKPVTLSCSQTLNHNVMYWYQQKSSQAPKLLFHYYDKDFNNEADTPDNFQSRRPNTSFCFLDIRSPGLGDTAMYLCATSSRDRVNEQYFGPGTRLTVT.

The rearrangement uses TRBV6-6 and TRBJ2-7; 10 nucleotides agree with TRBD2. The V gene end was trimmed by 4 bases and the J gene end by 3 bases; junction bases not matched to a gene: 3. This CDR3 spans 14 amino acids. Germline lookup yields CDR1 MNHNY and CDR2 SVGAGI (reference sequence). Here the CDR3 reads CASSWLAGVYEQYF. The CDR3 DNA reads as TGTGCCAGCAGTTGGCTAGCGGGGGTCTACGAGCAGTACTTC.